One sample yielded the 32 T cell receptor beta chains listed below, sequenced in a study of PD-L1 blockade in urothelial cancer. Time point noted: peripheral blood 6 weeks after treatment start. Using immunoSEQ multiplex PCR, the repertoire was profiled, and TCRdb retains in-frame clones only, with some absent. In the table there are about 110,000 clones, approximately 90% of which are singletons. The sequencing used PBMCs, collected around atezolizumab (anti-PD-L1) treatment. These receptors all come from a man aged 60-69 years with urothelial cancer.

The V and J genes are TRBV18 and TRBJ2-1; 10 nucleotides line up with TRBD2. Looked up from germline, CDR1 is KGHSH and CDR2 is LQKENI. This CDR3 has 15 residues. V trimming: 2 bases; J trimming: 7 bases; junction bases outside the gene matches: 5. The CDR3 sequence is CASSPGLAGVNEQFF. The CDR3 nucleotides read TGTGCCAGCTCACCAGGGCTAGCGGGGGTAAATGAGCAGTTCTTC. Supplemented by reference TRBV18 and TRBJ2-1, the full variable domain reads NAGVMQNPRHLVRRRGQEARLRCSPMKGHSHVYWYRQLPEEGLKFMVYLQKENIIDESGMPKERFSAEFPKEGPSILRIQQVVRGDSAAYFCASSPGLAGVNEQFFGPGTRLTVL.

V is TRBV6-5 and J is TRBJ2-7; TRBD1 is a possible D gene (5 bases). V was trimmed by 2 bases and J by 2 bases, leaving 10 bases between them. This CDR3 is built from 14 residues. Germline V lookup: CDR1 MNHEY, CDR2 SVGAGI. The CDR3 DNA is TGTGCCAGCAGTTACACGGTCAGGGCCTACGAGCAGTACTTC. This translates into CASSYTVRAYEQYF.

The chain carries TRBV19 and TRBJ2-7; 8 bases agree with TRBD1. V trimming: 6 bases; J trimming: 3 bases; junction bases outside the gene matches: 7. Per germline, CDR1 LNHDA and CDR2 SQIVND (reference sequence). The CDR3 length is 14 residues. CDR3 coding DNA: TGTGCCAGTAGCCAGGGGGCGGGCAGCTACGAGCAGTACTTC. This encodes CASSQGAGSYEQYF.

The J gene is TRBJ1-4, the V gene TRBV4-2, with 8 bases lining up with TRBD1. The V gene's germline CDR1 is LGHNA and CDR2 YNFKEQ. V was clipped by 7 bases and J by 8 bases; unmatched bases: 21. This CDR3 region has 18 residues. The CDR3 spells CASTLNPSPGGSGEKLFF. CDR3 bases: TGTGCCAGCACCTTAAATCCGAGCCCAGGGGGCTCAGGCGAAAAACTGTTTTTT.

The rearrangement links TRBV7-6 to TRBJ2-3; 10 positions match TRBD2. Germline CDR1 reads SGHVS; CDR2 reads FNYEAQ. The CDR3 length is 14 residues. After removal of 8 bases from V and 6 bases from J, the junction contained 8 bases not matched to a gene. The CDR3 region has the DNA TGTGCCAGCGCTCTAGCGGGGGTAGGGGATACGCAGTATTTT. This codes for CASALAGVGDTQYF. The whole variable domain, remainder taken from reference TRBV7-6 and TRBJ2-3, is GAGVSQSPRYKVTKRGQDVALRCDPISGHVSLYWYRQALGQGPEFLTYFNYEAQQDKSGLPNDRFSAERPEGSISTLTIQRTEQRDSAMYRCASALAGVGDTQYFGPGTRLTVL.

The rearrangement joins TRBV4-3 to TRBJ2-5; 11 positions match TRBD2. Trimming cost V 5 bases and J 4 bases; bases outside gene matches: 12. Germline CDR1 is LGHNA and CDR2 is YSLEER. CDR3 length: 17 amino acids. The CDR3 bases are TGCGCCAGCAGCTTAGATAGCGGGGGGGCCGGGGGAGAGACCCAGTACTTC. Its protein product is CASSLDSGGAGGETQYF.

This sequence joins TRBV6-6 and TRBJ1-1; a possible D gene is TRBD1 (5 bases). This CDR3 region has 13 residues. V was pared by 6 bases and J by 1 base, with 9 bases between. CDR1 MNHNY and CDR2 SVGAGI come from the germline V gene (reference sequence). CDR3 bases: TGTGCCAGCAGCCGACAGCCGAACACTGAAGCTTTCTTT. Translated, it gives CASSRQPNTEAFF.

The chain links TRBV9 to TRBJ1-5; D call uncertain. Germline V gene lookup returns CDR1 SGDLS and CDR2 YYNGEE. The CDR3 has 15 residues. The V end lost 5 bases, the J end lost 5 bases, and 17 bases lay between the germline ends. The CDR3 DNA reads as TGTGCCAGCAGGAGGGATAGGGAAGAGGATCAGCCCCAGCATTTT. Residues: CASRRDREEDQPQHF.

The chain recombines TRBV7-9 with TRBJ2-1; unclear D gene. The CDR3 consists of 12 residues. Germline CDR1 is SEHNR and CDR2 is FQNEAQ (reference sequence). Trimming stripped 1 base from V and 9 bases from J, with 7 bases between. The CDR3 protein is CASSLGTGEQFF. The CDR3 DNA reads TGTGCCAGCAGCTTAGGAACTGGTGAGCAGTTCTTC.

The chain carries TRBV7-3 and TRBJ2-3; 11 positions match TRBD1. The V and J ends lost 5 bases and 6 bases, in that order; junction bases with no gene match: 4. CDR1 is SGHTA and CDR2 is FQGTGA in the germline V gene. The CDR3 loop spans 14 amino acids. This CDR3 reads CASSLGQGVDTQYF. CDR3 DNA: TGTGCCAGCAGCCTGGGACAGGGGGTTGATACGCAGTATTTT.

The sample holds one count of this clone. The genes are TRBV5-4 and TRBJ2-2; 8 bases are a match to TRBD2. The junction had 8 bases not matched to a gene; V was cut back by 3 bases and J by 7 bases. CDR3 length: 15 residues. CDR1 is SGHNT, CDR2 YYREEE, per germline (reference sequence). CDR3 sequence: CASSWGTSVSGELFF. In DNA form, the CDR3 reads TGTGCCAGCAGCTGGGGGACTAGTGTCAGCGGGGAGCTGTTTTTT.

This chain uses TRBV7-3 with TRBJ2-2; TRBD1 matches at 7 bases. V shed 5 bases and J 4 bases; nucleotides not matched to a gene: 7. The CDR3 runs to 15 residues. The germline CDR1 and CDR2 sequences are SGHTA and FQGTGA. CDR3 amino acids: CASSTTGVGTGELFF. The DNA of the CDR3 is TGTGCCAGCAGCACTACAGGGGTGGGCACCGGGGAGCTGTTTTTT.

The chain has TRBV30 and TRBJ1-5; a possible D gene is TRBD1 (6 bases). This CDR3 has 15 amino acids. The V end was cut by 3 bases, the J end by 2 bases, with 14 bases between. The V gene's germline CDR1 is GTSNPN and CDR2 SVGIG (reference sequence). The CDR3 DNA reads TGTGCCTGGAGAACTCAGGGGCGAGGCAATCAGCCCCAGCATTTT. Residues: CAWRTQGRGNQPQHF. Full variable domain (outside the CDR3, taken from reference TRBV30 and TRBJ1-5): SQTIHQWPATLVQPVGSPLSLECTVEGTSNPNLYWYRQAAGRGLQLLFYSVGIGQISSEVPQNLSASRPQDRQFILSSKKLLLSDSGFYLCAWRTQGRGNQPQHFGDGTRLSIL.

This clone was found once. The V gene is TRBV5-1, the J gene TRBJ1-1, with 9 positions matching TRBD1. The germline V gene has CDR1 SGHRS and CDR2 YFSETQ. V lost 4 bases, J lost 7 bases, and 11 bases stayed unmatched. CDR3 size: 15 residues. The DNA for the CDR3 is TGCGCCAGCAGCACTATGTACAGGGGGCGTCATGAAGCTTTCTTT. Translating it yields CASSTMYRGRHEAFF.

The chain uses TRBV5-1 and TRBJ2-1; 15 nucleotides agree with TRBD2. The CDR3 covers 16 residues. The ends lost 0 bases at V and 10 bases at J; junction bases unmatched: 5. Germline V gene sequence: CDR1 SGHRS, CDR2 YFSETQ. CDR3 amino acids: CASSLARTSGGAEQFF. For the CDR3, the DNA is TGCGCCAGCAGCTTGGCCCGGACTAGCGGGGGGGCGGAGCAGTTCTTC.

The chain recombines TRBV7-8 with TRBJ2-2, with D tentatively TRBD1 (5 bases). V was clipped by 1 base and J by 5 bases, with 11 bases between them. The CDR3 is 15 residues long. Per germline, CDR1 SGHVS and CDR2 FQNEAQ. The CDR3 protein is CASSLGGGRTGELFF. In DNA, the CDR3 is TGTGCCAGCAGCTTAGGGGGCGGCCGAACCGGGGAGCTGTTTTTT.

The CDR3 sequence: CASSLGQGGTWNTEAFF. The CDR3 DNA reads as TGCGCCAGCAGCTTAGGCCAGGGCGGTACTTGGAACACTGAAGCTTTCTTT. V gene TRBV5-1 combines with J gene TRBJ1-1; possible D gene TRBD1, 5 bases. The germline V and J ends were trimmed by 2 bases and 1 base, with 18 bases remaining between them. The CDR3 is 17 amino acids. Germline V CDR1 and CDR2: SGHRS, YFSETQ.

This chain uses TRBV28 with TRBJ1-4, with 7 bases identical to TRBD1. The CDR3 runs 12 residues. Germline V CDR1 and CDR2: MDHEN, SYDVKM. The V gene end was trimmed by 5 bases and the J gene end by 7 bases; junction bases not matched to a gene: 1. CDR3 nucleotide sequence: TGTGCCAGCAGTCGGGACAGTGAAAAACTGTTTTTT. This translates into CASSRDSEKLFF. Complete variable domain (other parts from reference TRBV28 and TRBJ1-4): DVKVTQSSRYLVKRTGEKVFLECVQDMDHENMFWYRQDPGLGLRLIYFSYDVKMKEKGDIPEGYSVSREKKERFSLILESASTNQTSMYLCASSRDSEKLFFGSGTQLSVL.

This clone was detected many times. The rearrangement uses TRBV19 and TRBJ2-2; D ambiguous. V was cut by 7 bases and J by 3 bases, with 6 bases left in between. Germline assignment: CDR1 LNHDA and CDR2 SQIVND (reference sequence). The CDR3 totals 12 residues. The CDR3 loop reads CASTPYTGELFF. The CDR3 coding sequence is TGTGCCAGTACCCCGTACACCGGGGAGCTGTTTTTT.

The chain couples TRBV18 to TRBJ2-3; 9 nucleotides align to TRBD2. CDR3 length equals 15 residues. V was clipped by 3 bases and J by 6 bases; unmatched bases: 7. Germline V gene data show CDR1 as KGHSH and CDR2 as LQKENI. CDR3 sequence reads: CASSPPGLAYDTQYF. The CDR3 coding sequence is TGTGCCAGCTCACCGCCGGGACTAGCATATGATACGCAGTATTTT. The variable domain in full, with the rest retrieved from reference TRBV18 and TRBJ2-3, is NAGVMQNPRHLVRRRGQEARLRCSPMKGHSHVYWYRQLPEEGLKFMVYLQKENIIDESGMPKERFSAEFPKEGPSILRIQQVVRGDSAAYFCASSPPGLAYDTQYFGPGTRLTVL.

This chain joins TRBV7-2 and TRBJ2-7; possible D gene TRBD2, 7 bases. Germline-derived CDR1 and CDR2 are SGHTA and FQGNSA. The CDR3 spans 16 residues. V gave up 5 bases and J gave up 3 bases, with 20 bases separating them. Written as DNA, the CDR3 is TGTGCCAGCAGCCGCCGGGGAGGGACACGTCTCTACGAGCAGTACTTC. Encoded protein: CASSRRGGTRLYEQYF.

The chain carries TRBV29-1 and TRBJ2-5; TRBD1 aligns across 10 bases. The V segment lost 3 bases and the J segment 6 bases; nucleotides outside the gene matches: 7. The CDR3 sequence is 14 residues long. CDR1 SQVTM and CDR2 ANQGSEA come from the germline V gene. DNA of the CDR3: TGCAGCGTTGATTGGACAGGGGGAGGTCAGACCCAGTACTTC. It codes for CSVDWTGGGQTQYF.

V and J are TRBV18 and TRBJ2-3; the D is unclear. V was shortened by 6 bases and J by 2 bases, with 3 bases between the two germline ends. CDR1 and CDR2 (germline): KGHSH, LQKENI. The CDR3 contains 11 residues. CDR3 amino acids: CASSSTDTQYF. The CDR3 DNA reads TGTGCCAGCTCCTCCACAGATACGCAGTATTTT.

The chain joins TRBV7-3 to TRBJ1-1; TRBD1 might be the D (6 bases). The V gene lost 5 bases and the J gene lost 3 bases, with 16 bases spanning the gap. Per the germline V gene, CDR1 is SGHTA and CDR2 is FQGTGA. The CDR3 extends over 15 amino acids. CDR3 bases: TGTGCCAGCAGCCCCCTCGGGACACCTTACACTGAAGCTTTCTTT. This encodes CASSPLGTPYTEAFF.

The J gene is TRBJ2-2, the V gene TRBV6-4; 8 nucleotides agree with TRBD1. Germline V gives CDR1 MRHNA, CDR2 SNTAGT. Losses at the gene ends were 5 bases for V and 5 bases for J; bases not matched to a gene: 7. The CDR3 is 15 residues long. In DNA form, the CDR3 reads TGTGCCAGCAGTCCGCGGACAGGGTCTACCGGGGAGCTGTTTTTT. This translates into CASSPRTGSTGELFF.

The rearrangement links TRBV7-6 to TRBJ1-1, with D possibly TRBD1 on 6 matching bases. CDR1 is SGHVS, CDR2 FNYEAQ, per germline. The CDR3 consists of 13 residues. V gave up 4 bases and J gave up 4 bases, with 10 bases separating them. CDR3 coding DNA: TGTGCCAGCAGCTCCACAGGGATCACTGAAGCTTTCTTT. Translated: CASSSTGITEAFF.

The chain recombines TRBV5-1 with TRBJ1-1; D perhaps matches TRBD1 (6 bases). Germline loops: CDR1 SGHRS, CDR2 YFSETQ. The CDR3 consists of 15 residues. The ends were cut back, 0 bases at V and 1 base at J, with 10 bases in the middle. As DNA, the CDR3 is TGCGCCAGCAGCTTGGGTTCCAGGGGGAACACTGAAGCTTTCTTT. Residues: CASSLGSRGNTEAFF.

This clone was recorded a few times. V is TRBV10-2 and J is TRBJ2-2; TRBD1 is a possible D gene (6 bases). This CDR3 is 15 amino acids long. Per the germline V gene, CDR1 is WSHSY and CDR2 is SAAADI. Trimming removed 8 bases at V and 2 bases at J, with 15 bases between. For the CDR3, the DNA is TGCGCCAGCCAGCCCGGGACAACCAACACCGGGGAGCTGTTTTTT. It yields the protein CASQPGTTNTGELFF.

This clone came up a few times. The rearrangement uses TRBV29-1 and TRBJ1-1; D might be TRBD1 (5 bases). V gave up 5 bases and J gave up 5 bases, with 12 bases separating them. The CDR3 extends over 12 amino acids. Germline V lookup: CDR1 SQVTM, CDR2 ANQGSEA. The CDR3: CSVSRGGTEAFF. The CDR3 nucleotides are TGCAGCGTTAGTAGGGGAGGGACTGAAGCTTTCTTT.

The chain employs TRBV4-3 and TRBJ2-3; D is ambiguous. This CDR3 contains 12 residues. Germline CDR1 reads LGHNA; CDR2 reads YSLEER. Trimming cost V 0 bases and J 10 bases, with 8 bases left between them. In DNA, the CDR3 is TGCGCCAGCAGCCAAGAGGGCAGACCGCAGTATTTT. Translation gives CASSQEGRPQYF.

V is TRBV7-2 and J is TRBJ1-2; 9 bases map to TRBD1. This CDR3 has 13 residues. The junction had 3 bases not matched to a gene; V was cut back by 2 bases and J by 8 bases. Germline CDR1 reads SGHTA; CDR2 reads FQGNSA. CDR3 nucleotide sequence: TGTGCCAGCAGCTTAAACAGGGGGCCAGGCTACACCTTC. Amino acid sequence: CASSLNRGPGYTF.

CDR3 DNA sequence: TGTGCCAGCTCACCCGGGCGGGGTAATCAGCCCCAGCATTTT. Residues: CASSPGRGNQPQHF. The chain joins TRBV18 to TRBJ1-5; D gene ambiguous. The ends were cut back, 3 bases at V and 4 bases at J, with 10 bases in the middle. CDR3 length: 14 amino acids. CDR1 and CDR2 from the germline V gene are KGHSH and LQKENI.